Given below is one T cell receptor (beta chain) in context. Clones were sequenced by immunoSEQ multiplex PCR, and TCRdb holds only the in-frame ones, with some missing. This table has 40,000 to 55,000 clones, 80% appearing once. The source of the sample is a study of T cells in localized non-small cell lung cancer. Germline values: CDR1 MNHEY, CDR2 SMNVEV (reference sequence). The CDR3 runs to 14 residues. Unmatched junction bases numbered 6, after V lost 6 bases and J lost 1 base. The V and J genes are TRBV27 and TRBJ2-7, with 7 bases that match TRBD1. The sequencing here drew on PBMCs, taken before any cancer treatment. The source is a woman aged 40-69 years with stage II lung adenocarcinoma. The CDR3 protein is CASSNYRGSYEQYF. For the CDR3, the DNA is TGTGCCAGCAGCAACTACAGGGGATCCTACGAGCAGTACTTC.